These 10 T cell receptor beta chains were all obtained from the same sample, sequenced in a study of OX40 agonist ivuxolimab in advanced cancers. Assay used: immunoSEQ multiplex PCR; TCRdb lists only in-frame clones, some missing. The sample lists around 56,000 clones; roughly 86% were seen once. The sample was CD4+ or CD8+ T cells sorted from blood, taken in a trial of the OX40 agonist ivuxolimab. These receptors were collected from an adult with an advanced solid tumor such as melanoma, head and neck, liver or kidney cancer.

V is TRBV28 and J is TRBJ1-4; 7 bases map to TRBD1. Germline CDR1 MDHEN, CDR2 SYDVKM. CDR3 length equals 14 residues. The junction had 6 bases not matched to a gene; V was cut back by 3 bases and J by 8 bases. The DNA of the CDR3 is TGTGCCAGCAGTTTTACCGGGACAGAAGAAAAACTGTTTTTT. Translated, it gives CASSFTGTEEKLFF.

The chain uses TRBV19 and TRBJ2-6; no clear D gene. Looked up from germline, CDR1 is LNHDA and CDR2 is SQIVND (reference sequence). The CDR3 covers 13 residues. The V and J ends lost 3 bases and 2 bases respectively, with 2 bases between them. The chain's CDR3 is CASSIAGANVLTF. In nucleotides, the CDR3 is TGTGCCAGTAGTATTGCTGGGGCCAACGTCCTGACTTTC.

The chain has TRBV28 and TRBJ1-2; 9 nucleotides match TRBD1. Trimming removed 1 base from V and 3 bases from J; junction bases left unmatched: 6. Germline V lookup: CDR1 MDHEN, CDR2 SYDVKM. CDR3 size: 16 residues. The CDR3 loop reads CASSLSIGTGHYGYTF. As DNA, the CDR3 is TGTGCCAGCAGTTTATCCATCGGGACAGGGCACTATGGCTACACCTTC.

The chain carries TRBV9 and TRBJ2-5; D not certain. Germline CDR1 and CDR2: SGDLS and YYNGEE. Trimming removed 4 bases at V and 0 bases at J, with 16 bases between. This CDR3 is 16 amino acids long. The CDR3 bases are TGTGCCAGCAGCCCATCCCCCTTCCGGGACCAAGAGACCCAGTACTTC. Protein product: CASSPSPFRDQETQYF.

CDR3: CAISGTGGVIEAFF. The CDR3 DNA follows: TGTGCCATCAGTGGTACAGGGGGCGTTATTGAAGCTTTCTTT. The chain couples TRBV10-3 to TRBJ1-1; 9 nucleotides line up with TRBD1. This CDR3 has 14 residues. The germline V gene encodes CDR1 ENHRY and CDR2 SYGVKD. V lost 4 bases, J lost 7 bases, and 7 bases stayed unmatched.

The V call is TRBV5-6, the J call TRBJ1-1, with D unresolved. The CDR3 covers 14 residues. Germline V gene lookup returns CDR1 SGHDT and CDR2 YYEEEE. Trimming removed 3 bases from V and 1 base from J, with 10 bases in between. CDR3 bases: TGTGCCAGCAGCTCAGACACCTCGAACACTGAAGCTTTCTTT. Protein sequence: CASSSDTSNTEAFF.

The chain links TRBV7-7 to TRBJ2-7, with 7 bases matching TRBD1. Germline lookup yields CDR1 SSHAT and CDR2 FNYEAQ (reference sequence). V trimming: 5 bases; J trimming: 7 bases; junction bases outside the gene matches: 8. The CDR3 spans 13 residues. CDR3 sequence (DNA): TGTGCCAGCAGCCATGACAGGGAAGAAGAGCAGTACTTC. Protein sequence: CASSHDREEEQYF.

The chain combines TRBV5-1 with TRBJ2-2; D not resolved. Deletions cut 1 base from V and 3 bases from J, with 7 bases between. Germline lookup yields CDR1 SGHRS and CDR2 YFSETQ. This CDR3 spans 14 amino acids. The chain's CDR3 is CASSLRLDTGELFF. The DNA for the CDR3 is TGCGCCAGCAGCTTGAGGCTAGACACCGGGGAGCTGTTTTTT.

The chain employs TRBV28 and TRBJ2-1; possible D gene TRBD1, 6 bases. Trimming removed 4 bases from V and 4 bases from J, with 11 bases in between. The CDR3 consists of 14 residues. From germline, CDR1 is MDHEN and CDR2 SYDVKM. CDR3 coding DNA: TGTGCCAGCAGTTCCCGGACAGCATACAATGAGCAGTTCTTC. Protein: CASSSRTAYNEQFF.

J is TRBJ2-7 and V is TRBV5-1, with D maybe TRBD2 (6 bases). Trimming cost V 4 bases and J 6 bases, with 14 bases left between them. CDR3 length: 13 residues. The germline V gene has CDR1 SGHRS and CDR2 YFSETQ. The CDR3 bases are TGCGCCAGCAGCCTCGCCAGGGAGGCCGAGCAGTACTTC. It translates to CASSLAREAEQYF.